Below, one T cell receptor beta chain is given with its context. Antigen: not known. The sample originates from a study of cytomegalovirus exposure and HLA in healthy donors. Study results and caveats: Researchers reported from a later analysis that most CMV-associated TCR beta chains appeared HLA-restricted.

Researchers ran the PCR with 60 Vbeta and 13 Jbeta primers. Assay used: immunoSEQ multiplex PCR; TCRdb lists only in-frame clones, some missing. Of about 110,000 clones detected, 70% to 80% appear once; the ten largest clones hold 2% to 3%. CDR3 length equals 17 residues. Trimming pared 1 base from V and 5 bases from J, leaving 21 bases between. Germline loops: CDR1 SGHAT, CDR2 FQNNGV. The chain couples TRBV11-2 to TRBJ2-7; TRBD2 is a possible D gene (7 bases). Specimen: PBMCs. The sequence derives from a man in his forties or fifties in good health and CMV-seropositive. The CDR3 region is CASSLARGRGGMDEQYF. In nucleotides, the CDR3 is TGTGCCAGCAGCTTAGCGAGAGGGAGGGGGGGTATGGACGAGCAGTACTTC.